The next 10 T cell receptor beta chains were all read from a single sample in a study of blood T cell repertoires in COVID-19. The table came from immunoSEQ multiplex PCR; TCRdb's copy has only in-frame clones and leaves some out. The sample consists of some 340,000 clones, about 85% of them appearing once. Specimen: peripheral blood. The origin of the receptors is a woman in her late teens or twenties with acute or convalescent COVID-19.

The rearrangement joins TRBV28 to TRBJ1-3; D remains ambiguous. Germline-derived CDR1 and CDR2 are MDHEN and SYDVKM. This CDR3 is 13 amino acids long. Trimming shortened V by 3 bases and J by 3 bases, and 6 bases separated the two germline ends. CDR3 amino acids: CASSFVGGNTIYF. The CDR3 coding sequence is TGTGCCAGCAGTTTTGTCGGTGGAAACACCATATATTTT.

The chain carries TRBV11-2 and TRBJ2-7; TRBD1 is a possible D gene (6 bases). With 4 bases removed from V and 4 bases from J, the gap between germline ends came to 20 bases. CDR3 length equals 16 residues. CDR1 and CDR2 (germline): SGHAT, FQNNGV. In DNA, the CDR3 is TGTGCCAGCAGCTCGACCGGGACACCAGAACCTTACGAGCAGTACTTC. Its protein product is CASSSTGTPEPYEQYF. Full variable domain (remainder filled in from reference TRBV11-2 and TRBJ2-7): EAGVAQSPRYKIIEKRQSVAFWCNPISGHATLYWYQQILGQGPKLLIQFQNNGVVDDSQLPKDRFSAERLKGVDSTLKIQPAKLEDSAVYLCASSSTGTPEPYEQYFGPGTRLTVT.

This CDR3 reads CASSEPLTRGYTF. Written as DNA, the CDR3 is TGCGCCAGCAGTGAGCCCCTAACGAGAGGCTACACCTTC. This sequence joins TRBV10-2 and TRBJ1-2; no firm D call. The V end was cut by 2 bases, the J end by 8 bases, with 12 bases between. The CDR3 extends over 13 amino acids. Germline V gives CDR1 WSHSY, CDR2 SAAADI.

The chain recombines TRBV5-4 with TRBJ2-7; weak D call: TRBD2 (6 bases). Germline CDR1 SGHNT, CDR2 YYREEE (reference sequence). V was pared by 3 bases and J by 0 bases, with 16 bases between. This CDR3 comprises 16 residues. CDR3 in DNA: TGTGCCAGCAGCTCTGGGGGGACCTTAAGCTCCTACGAGCAGTACTTC. This codes for CASSSGGTLSSYEQYF. Drawing the rest from reference TRBV5-4 and TRBJ2-7, the complete variable domain is ETGVTQSPTHLIKTRGQQVTLRCSSQSGHNTVSWYQQALGQGPQFIFQYYREEENGRGNFPPRFSGLQFPNYSSELNVNALELDDSALYLCASSSGGTLSSYEQYFGPGTRLTVT.

The chain carries TRBV5-1 and TRBJ2-3; 10 positions match TRBD2. The CDR3 sequence is 15 residues long. V lost 5 bases to trimming and J lost 0 bases; unmatched junction nucleotides: 3. CDR1 and CDR2 (germline): SGHRS, YFSETQ. For the CDR3, the DNA is TGCGCCAGCAGATTAGCGGGGGGTAGCACAGATACGCAGTATTTT. Translated, it gives CASRLAGGSTDTQYF. Supplemented by reference TRBV5-1 and TRBJ2-3, the full variable domain reads KAGVTQTPRYLIKTRGQQVTLSCSPISGHRSVSWYQQTPGQGLQFLFEYFSETQRNKGNFPGRFSGRQFSNSRSEMNVSTLELGDSALYLCASRLAGGSTDTQYFGPGTRLTVL.

The rearrangement links TRBV18 to TRBJ1-2; TRBD1 agrees at 7 bases. J was trimmed by 2 bases and V by 3 bases; bases with no gene match: 6. The CDR3 sequence is 15 residues long. CDR1 KGHSH and CDR2 LQKENI come from the germline V gene. As DNA, the CDR3 is TGTGCCAGCTCACCCCAGGACAGGCCCAACTATGGCTACACCTTC. This sequence encodes CASSPQDRPNYGYTF.

The CDR3 DNA sequence: TGTGCCAGCAGCTTGGGGACAGGCTCCGCTAACTATGGCTACACCTTC. This translates into CASSLGTGSANYGYTF. The V gene is TRBV7-9, the J gene TRBJ1-2, with 8 bases that match TRBD1. V lost 3 bases to trimming and J lost 0 bases; unmatched junction nucleotides: 6. The CDR3 has 16 amino acids. The V gene's germline CDR1 is SEHNR and CDR2 FQNEAQ (reference sequence).

The chain links TRBV5-4 to TRBJ2-3; 10 positions match TRBD2. The CDR3 extends over 13 amino acids. V trimming: 8 bases; J trimming: 6 bases; junction bases outside the gene matches: 6. The germline gives CDR1 SGHNT, CDR2 YYREEE (reference sequence). DNA of the CDR3: TGTGCCAGTTCCGGACTAGCGGCCGATACGCAGTATTTT. Translating it yields CASSGLAADTQYF.

The V and J genes are TRBV7-9 and TRBJ2-2, with D perhaps TRBD1 (5 bases). The germline V gene encodes CDR1 SEHNR and CDR2 FQNEAQ (reference sequence). CDR3 length: 14 amino acids. The germline V and J ends were trimmed by 1 base and 7 bases, with 10 bases remaining between them. CDR3 sequence (DNA): TGTGCCAGCAGCTTAGTCCAGGGCTTCGGGGAGCTGTTTTTT. As protein: CASSLVQGFGELFF.

The V and J genes are TRBV7-9 and TRBJ2-7; tentative D call: TRBD1 (5 bases). The germline V gene encodes CDR1 SEHNR and CDR2 FQNEAQ (reference sequence). The V end was cut by 3 bases, the J end by 1 base, with 7 bases between. The CDR3 covers 13 residues. The CDR3 reads CASSFDRSYEQYF. In DNA form, the CDR3 reads TGTGCCAGCAGCTTCGACAGATCCTACGAGCAGTACTTC.